The 28 T cell receptor beta chains below come from one sample, sequenced in a study of control samples from healthy donors and cancer patients. Clones were sequenced by immunoSEQ multiplex PCR, and TCRdb holds only the in-frame ones, with some missing. Of 130,000 or so clones in the sample, 70% to 90% were seen once. Sequenced input: blood. These receptors all stem from a man aged 45 to 65 in good health.

About this clone itself: The identical CDR3 is also encoded by other nucleotide sequences in the sample. This chain joins TRBV2 and TRBJ2-7; no clear D. The CDR3 has 12 residues. V was shortened by 3 bases and J by 4 bases, with 7 bases between the two germline ends. Per germline, CDR1 SNHLY and CDR2 FYNNEI. This CDR3 reads CASSEQAYEQYF. The CDR3 region has the DNA TGTGCCAGCAGTGAGCAGGCTTACGAGCAGTACTTC.

This chain connects TRBV7-8 to TRBJ2-1; maybe TRBD2 (5 bases). This CDR3 has 13 residues. The V and J ends lost 7 bases and 7 bases respectively, with 14 bases between them. The germline V gene has CDR1 SGHVS and CDR2 FQNEAQ. The CDR3 nucleotides read TGTGCCAGCACCTCGAACGAGGGAAATGAGCAGTTCTTC. Protein sequence: CASTSNEGNEQFF.

The J gene is TRBJ1-5, the V gene TRBV4-1, with a possible D match to TRBD1 (6 bases). The V and J ends lost 4 bases and 0 bases respectively, with 13 bases between them. The CDR3 is 16 amino acids. CDR1 and CDR2 (germline): MGHRA, YSYEKL. The CDR3 sequence: CASSPRQAYSNQPQHF. In nucleotides, the CDR3 is TGCGCCAGCAGCCCACGACAGGCTTATAGCAATCAGCCCCAGCATTTT.

The rearrangement links TRBV9 to TRBJ1-2; 9 positions agree with TRBD1. Germline V gives CDR1 SGDLS, CDR2 YYNGEE. The CDR3 has 16 amino acids. J gave up 0 bases and V 2 bases, and 5 bases lay outside the gene matches. CDR3: CASSVAGTGTNYGYTF. CDR3 DNA sequence: TGTGCCAGCAGCGTTGCCGGGACAGGGACTAACTATGGCTACACCTTC.

In nucleotides, the CDR3 is TGTGCCAGCAGCCCCCCCCTTGCGATTGAGACAGGGTCGGCAGATACGCAGTATTTT. Its protein is CASSPPLAIETGSADTQYF. V is TRBV7-9 and J is TRBJ2-3; 7 nucleotides line up with TRBD1. The CDR3 runs to 19 residues. Per the germline V gene, CDR1 is SEHNR and CDR2 is FQNEAQ (reference sequence). After removal of 5 bases from V and 4 bases from J, the junction contained 21 bases not matched to a gene.

The chain employs TRBV25-1 and TRBJ1-3, with D maybe TRBD1 (6 bases). The CDR3 has 16 amino acids. The germline V gene has CDR1 MGHDK and CDR2 SYGVNS. With 1 base removed from V and 4 bases from J, the gap between germline ends came to 14 bases. The CDR3, as DNA: TGTGCCAGCAGTGAATTGGGGGGGGCCTCGGGAAACACCATATATTTT. This translates into CASSELGGASGNTIYF.

V is TRBV9 and J is TRBJ2-3, with TRBD1 matching over 8 bases. After removal of 4 bases from V and 2 bases from J, the junction contained 6 bases not matched to a gene. This CDR3 is built from 15 residues. Germline V CDR1 and CDR2: SGDLS, YYNGEE. The CDR3 spells CASSPTGGYTDTQYF. For the CDR3, the DNA is TGTGCCAGCAGCCCTACAGGGGGTTACACAGATACGCAGTATTTT. Full variable domain (outside the CDR3, taken from reference TRBV9 and TRBJ2-3): DSGVTQTPKHLITATGQRVTLRCSPRSGDLSVYWYQQSLDQGLQFLIQYYNGEERAKGNILERFSAQQFPDLHSELNLSSLELGDSALYFCASSPTGGYTDTQYFGPGTRLTVL.

The rearrangement joins TRBV21-1 to TRBJ1-6. TRBV21-1 is deemed a pseudogene. There are 17 residues in the CDR3. The CDR3: CASIVGLTLHYNSPLHF. The CDR3 DNA follows: TGTGCCAGCATAGTCGGCCTCACTTTACACTATAATTCACCCCTCCACTTT.

The chain uses TRBV5-4 and TRBJ1-1; D gene uncertain. Germline V gene data show CDR1 as SGHNT and CDR2 as YYREEE (reference sequence). This CDR3 contains 13 residues. V was cut by 3 bases and J by 0 bases, with 6 bases left in between. The CDR3 spells CASSSYLNTEAFF. The CDR3 DNA is TGTGCCAGCAGCTCCTACTTGAACACTGAAGCTTTCTTT.

This rearrangement joins TRBV7-3 to TRBJ2-3, with no clear D. The CDR3 spans 14 residues. V was cut by 1 base and J by 4 bases, with 9 bases left in between. Germline V gene lookup returns CDR1 SGHTA and CDR2 FQGTGA. The CDR3 is CASSLMQTPDTQYF. CDR3 nucleotide sequence: TGTGCCAGCAGCTTAATGCAGACCCCAGATACGCAGTATTTT.

The V gene is TRBV27, the J gene TRBJ1-2, with D possibly being TRBD1 (5 bases). This CDR3 is built from 15 residues. V was cut by 0 bases and J by 2 bases, with 10 bases left in between. CDR1 and CDR2 (germline): MNHEY, SMNVEV (reference sequence). CDR3 in amino acids: CASSLSFGGNYGYTF. The CDR3 bases are TGTGCCAGCAGTTTATCGTTTGGGGGGAACTATGGCTACACCTTC.

This clone was detected a few times. The sample has other DNA sequences that encode this CDR3 too. The V call is TRBV18, the J call TRBJ2-5, with D possibly matching TRBD2 (5 bases). The germline CDR1 and CDR2 sequences are KGHSH and LQKENI. Trimming took 3 bases from V and 5 from J, leaving 10 bases between them. The CDR3 length is 13 residues. The CDR3 sequence is CASSPWGEETQYF. The CDR3 nucleotides read TGTGCCAGCTCACCTTGGGGAGAGGAGACCCAGTACTTC.

The chain couples TRBV28 to TRBJ1-3; D is ambiguous. V lost 5 bases and J lost 0, with 8 bases in between. Germline V gives CDR1 MDHEN, CDR2 SYDVKM. The CDR3 has 14 amino acids. The CDR3, as DNA: TGTGCCAGCAGTCTTTGGGGCTCTGGAAACACCATATATTTT. It is translated as CASSLWGSGNTIYF.

The table lists this clone with a few counts. The V gene is TRBV11-2, the J gene TRBJ2-5; 8 nucleotides line up with TRBD1. CDR1 is SGHAT, CDR2 FQNNGV, per germline. CDR3 length: 15 amino acids. V lost 5 bases, J lost 5 bases, and 10 bases stayed unmatched. In DNA, the CDR3 is TGTGCCAGCAGCCCGGGACAGGTGTGGGTGGAGACCCAGTACTTC. Amino acid sequence: CASSPGQVWVETQYF.

The CDR3 here is CASSYLDREETQYF. CDR3 DNA: TGTGCCAGCAGTTACCTAGACAGAGAAGAGACCCAGTACTTC. The J gene is TRBJ2-5, the V gene TRBV6-5, with a tentative D call TRBD1 (5 bases). CDR1 MNHEY and CDR2 SVGAGI come from the germline V gene. The V gene lost 2 bases and the J gene lost 3 bases, with 10 bases spanning the gap. The CDR3 has 14 amino acids.

The rearrangement joins TRBV5-4 to TRBJ2-5; 8 bases are shared with TRBD2. V trimming: 0 bases; J trimming: 0 bases; junction bases outside the gene matches: 7. The germline gives CDR1 SGHNT, CDR2 YYREEE (reference sequence). CDR3 size: 17 residues. CDR3 DNA sequence: TGTGCCAGCAGCTTGGCCGGGACTAGTCAGTACCAAGAGACCCAGTACTTC. Residues: CASSLAGTSQYQETQYF.

This clone was seen a single time. The chain joins TRBV2 to TRBJ2-3, with TRBD2 matching over 12 bases. The CDR3 consists of 20 residues. The germline V gene encodes CDR1 SNHLY and CDR2 FYNNEI. V was clipped by 4 bases and J by 5 bases; unmatched bases: 19. CDR3 bases: TGTGCCAGCAGTGTCAGTATGTTGACTAGCGGGGGACCCCGGGAAGATACGCAGTATTTT. As protein: CASSVSMLTSGGPREDTQYF.

The chain couples TRBV11-2 to TRBJ1-3; D remains unclear. V lost 2 bases to trimming and J lost 4 bases, with 6 bases between them. Germline values: CDR1 SGHAT, CDR2 FQNNGV. The CDR3 has 13 amino acids. The DNA for the CDR3 is TGTGCCAGCAGCTTACCCCTCGGAAACACCATATATTTT. It translates to CASSLPLGNTIYF. The entire variable domain, with the rest obtained from reference TRBV11-2 and TRBJ1-3, is as follows: EAGVAQSPRYKIIEKRQSVAFWCNPISGHATLYWYQQILGQGPKLLIQFQNNGVVDDSQLPKDRFSAERLKGVDSTLKIQPAKLEDSAVYLCASSLPLGNTIYFGEGSWLTVV.

This clone was seen a single time. Germline is not matched at one junction end, which may reflect a read error. V and J are TRBV7-7 and TRBJ2-3; 7 positions agree with TRBD2. Looked up from germline, CDR1 is SSHAT and CDR2 is FNYEAQ (reference sequence). The CDR3 sequence is 15 residues long. In DNA, the CDR3 is TGTGCTAGCAGCGCCACTAGCGTCACCACAGATACGCAGTATTTT. It encodes CASSATSVTTDTQYF.

CDR3 loop: CASSIAFWGGHEQFF. The CDR3 DNA reads TGTGCCAGTAGTATAGCATTTTGGGGTGGGCATGAGCAGTTCTTC. The chain recombines TRBV19 with TRBJ2-1, with D hard to call. The CDR3 is 15 residues long. Trimming removed 1 base at V and 8 bases at J, with 15 bases between. Germline assignment: CDR1 LNHDA and CDR2 SQIVND (reference sequence).

The chain carries TRBV9 and TRBJ2-1; a weak D match, TRBD2 (7 bases). CDR1 SGDLS and CDR2 YYNGEE come from the germline V gene. The CDR3 spans 15 residues. V dropped 4 bases and J dropped 4 bases, with 15 bases sitting between them. The CDR3 DNA reads TGTGCCAGCAGCTCCCGGGGGGCCGAGTACAATGAGCAGTTCTTC. Its protein product is CASSSRGAEYNEQFF.

The J gene is TRBJ1-6, the V gene TRBV5-1; D gene ambiguous. This CDR3 contains 15 residues. The V end lost 0 bases, the J end lost 7 bases, and 11 bases lay between the germline ends. Germline V gene sequence: CDR1 SGHRS, CDR2 YFSETQ. The CDR3 DNA is TGCGCCAGCAGCTTGGATTGGGGAACGAATTCACCCCTCCACTTT. Translated, it gives CASSLDWGTNSPLHF.

The genes are TRBV5-1 and TRBJ2-1; 9 positions match TRBD2. The length of the CDR3 is 15 residues. V gave up 0 bases and J gave up 7 bases; unmatched junction bases: 5. Germline CDR1 reads SGHRS; CDR2 reads YFSETQ. The DNA for the CDR3 is TGCGCCAGCAGCTTGGGCGGGGGGGCCTCAAATGAGCAGTTCTTC. Translated, it gives CASSLGGGASNEQFF. The variable domain in full, completed from reference TRBV5-1 and TRBJ2-1, reads KAGVTQTPRYLIKTRGQQVTLSCSPISGHRSVSWYQQTPGQGLQFLFEYFSETQRNKGNFPGRFSGRQFSNSRSEMNVSTLELGDSALYLCASSLGGGASNEQFFGPGTRLTVL.

V is TRBV29-1 and J is TRBJ2-7, with D possibly TRBD1 on 6 matching bases. Trimming left V 6 bases short and J 0 bases short, with 15 bases between. This CDR3 contains 14 residues. Looked up from germline, CDR1 is SQVTM and CDR2 is ANQGSEA. The CDR3 reads CSVTDSSSSYEQYF. CDR3 coding DNA: TGCAGCGTGACGGACAGTTCCAGCTCCTACGAGCAGTACTTC.

This chain connects TRBV30 to TRBJ2-1, with unresolved D. The CDR3 extends over 15 amino acids. Per the germline V gene, CDR1 is GTSNPN and CDR2 is SVGIG (reference sequence). Trimming removed 3 bases at V and 0 bases at J, with 12 bases between. CDR3 sequence (DNA): TGTGCCTGGAGAGGTTCACCGGCCTCCTACAATGAGCAGTTCTTC. It specifies CAWRGSPASYNEQFF.

V gene TRBV12-3 or TRBV12-4 combines with J gene TRBJ1-5; tentative D call: TRBD1 (6 bases). The length of the CDR3 is 13 residues. Trimming shortened V by 3 bases and J by 5 bases, and 8 bases separated the two germline ends. The CDR3 loop is CASSFRGDQPQHF. CDR3 in DNA: TGTGCCAGCAGTTTTAGGGGGGATCAGCCCCAGCATTTT.

This chain links TRBV9 with TRBJ2-1; D is tentatively TRBD1 or TRBD2 (5 bases each). Trimming cost V 2 bases and J 5 bases, with 17 bases left between them. The CDR3 totals 16 residues. Germline V gene data show CDR1 as SGDLS and CDR2 as YYNGEE. This CDR3 reads CASSVMGVGWDNEQFF. As DNA, the CDR3 is TGTGCCAGCAGCGTTATGGGGGTAGGCTGGGACAATGAGCAGTTCTTC.

The V call is TRBV7-2, the J call TRBJ1-1, with D perhaps TRBD1 (5 bases). The germline V gene has CDR1 SGHTA and CDR2 FQGNSA. Trimming removed 5 bases at V and 0 bases at J, with 19 bases between. The CDR3 is 17 amino acids. The CDR3 DNA follows: TGTGCCAGCAGCATTTACGGGACCGCGAGAATGAACACTGAAGCTTTCTTT. It translates to CASSIYGTARMNTEAFF.